This T cell receptor beta chain derives from a study of shared clonotypes between healthy human individuals. Study summary: Aged 18 to 49, the donors were two women and a few men.

Notes on this clone: No antigen is known for it.

Naivety among CD8 cells was defined by CD45RO negativity and positive CCR7 selection, thereby excluding terminally differentiated effector memory CD45RA+ cells. This CDR3 has 17 amino acids. Deletions cut 0 bases from V and 2 bases from J, with 14 bases between. Germline V gives CDR1 SGHDN, CDR2 FVKESK. Genomic DNA from each subset was divided evenly over several immunoSEQ plates. Only in-frame clones appear in the TCRdb table, and some are missing; sequencing was by immunoSEQ multiplex PCR. The data show approximately 840,000 clones, 96% seen once. Study-wide points: Clonotypes which were not shared had lower generation probabilities than clonotypes that all four donors shared. Sequencing depth was expected to affect clonotype sharing among donors.

This receptor was taken from a man aged 25 to 40 in good health. The sequencing sample was made of naive CD8+ T cells sorted from blood. The chain couples TRBV14 to TRBJ2-1; D might be TRBD2 (6 bases). CDR3 amino acids: CASSQEGVAEPYNEQFF. The CDR3 nucleotides are TGTGCCAGCAGCCAAGAGGGCGTAGCGGAGCCCTACAATGAGCAGTTCTTC.